This T cell receptor (beta chain) was captured by sequencing in a study of molecular identifiers for immune sequencing clone quantification. Libraries used about 19,000 to 1,000,000 sorted naive CD8 T cells and 10%, 30% or 50% RNA input. TCRdb redid the calling of the PCR reads with MiXCR, one entry per CDR3 protein. The sample consists of a few hundred thousand distinct CDR3 sequences, roughly 23% of them appearing once. Germline lookup yields CDR1 SGHVS and CDR2 FNYEAQ. With V trimmed by 1 base and J by 4 bases, 13 bases remained unmatched. The CDR3 is made up of 19 amino acids. Sequenced: naive CD8+ T cells from blood, with Jurkat cell RNA spiked in. Subset of the sample: FACS-sorted CD8+CD4-CCR7+CD45RA+ naive T cells. The TCR comes from a human donor in good health. Some libraries in this study had Jurkat cell RNA spiked in. This chain joins TRBV7-6 and TRBJ2-2; TRBD1 aligns across 9 bases. The CDR3 bases are TGTGCCAGCAGCTTAGAAACAGGGGGCGAGATGGCGATCACCGGGGAGCTGTTTTTT. Protein sequence: CASSLETGGEMAITGELFF.